This T cell receptor (beta chain) was sequenced in a study of T cell responses to AZD1222 COVID-19 vaccine. Study results and limitations: Mostly white British, mostly female donors; authors suggested clonal diversity may be underestimated.

A word on this clone: What it binds is unknown.

The repertoire was sequenced with immunoSEQ multiplex PCR; TCRdb's copy has only in-frame clones and lacks some. The sample has some 130,000 clones; 84% are singletons. This CDR3 comprises 16 residues. From germline, CDR1 is KGHDR and CDR2 SFDVKD. The V end was cut by 1 base, the J end by 3 bases, with 13 bases between. This sample comprised peripheral blood, obtained on day 0 of AZD1222 vaccination. This TCR derives from an adult in good health. The chain recombines TRBV24-1 with TRBJ2-3; D is unclear. In nucleotides, the CDR3 is TGTGCCACCAGTGATTTTCGAAGCGCTGGGACAGATACGCAGTATTTT. This sequence encodes CATSDFRSAGTDTQYF.